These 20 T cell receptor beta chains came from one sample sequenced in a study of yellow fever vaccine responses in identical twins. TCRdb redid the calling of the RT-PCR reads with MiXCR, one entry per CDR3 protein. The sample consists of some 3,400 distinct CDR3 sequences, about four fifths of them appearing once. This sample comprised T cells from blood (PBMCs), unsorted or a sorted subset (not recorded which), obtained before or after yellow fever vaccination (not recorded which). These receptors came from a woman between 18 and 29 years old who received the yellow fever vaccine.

The CDR3 nucleotides read TGTGCCAGCAGCTTAGAGGATCCCGATACGCAGTATTTT. This encodes CASSLEDPDTQYF. The chain couples TRBV7-3 to TRBJ2-3; no firm D call. The CDR3 covers 13 residues. From germline, CDR1 is SGHTA and CDR2 FQGTGA. V was trimmed by 2 bases and J by 6 bases, leaving 9 bases between them.

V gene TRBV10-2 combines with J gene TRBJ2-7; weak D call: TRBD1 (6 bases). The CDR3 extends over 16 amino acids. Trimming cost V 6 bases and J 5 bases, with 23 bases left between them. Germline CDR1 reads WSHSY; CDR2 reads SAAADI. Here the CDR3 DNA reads TGCGCCAGCAGAGATGACAGGAGTGAACAAGGGAACGAGCAGTACTTC. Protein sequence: CASRDDRSEQGNEQYF.

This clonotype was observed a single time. The CDR3 loop reads CSAATGEAFF. As DNA, the CDR3 is TGCAGCGCAGCGACAGGGGAAGCTTTCTTT. V and J are TRBV29-1 and TRBJ1-1; 7 positions match TRBD1. This CDR3 has 10 amino acids. CDR1 is SQVTM and CDR2 is ANQGSEA in the germline V gene. Trimming at V came to 7 bases and at J to 8 bases, leaving 4 bases not matched to a gene. Together with reference TRBV29-1 and TRBJ1-1, the CDR3 gives the full variable domain: SAVISQKPSRDICQRGTSLTIQCQVDSQVTMMFWYRQQPGQSLTLIATANQGSEATYESGFVIDKFPISRPNLTFSTLTVSNMSPEDSSIYLCSAATGEAFFGQGTRLTVV.

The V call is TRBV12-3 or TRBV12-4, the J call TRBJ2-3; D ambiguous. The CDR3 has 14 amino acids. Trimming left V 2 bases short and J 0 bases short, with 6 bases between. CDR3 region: CASSLTGSTDTQYF. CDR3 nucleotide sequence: TGTGCCAGCAGTTTAACTGGCAGCACAGATACGCAGTATTTT.

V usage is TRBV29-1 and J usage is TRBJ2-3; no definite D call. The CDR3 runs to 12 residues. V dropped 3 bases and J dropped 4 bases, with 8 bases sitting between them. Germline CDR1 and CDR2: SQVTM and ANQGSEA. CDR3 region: CSVEPASDTQYF. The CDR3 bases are TGCAGCGTTGAGCCAGCTTCAGATACGCAGTATTTT.

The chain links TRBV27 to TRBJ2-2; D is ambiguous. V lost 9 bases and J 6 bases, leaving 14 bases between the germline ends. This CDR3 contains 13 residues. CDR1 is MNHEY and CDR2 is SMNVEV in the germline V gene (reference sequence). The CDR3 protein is CASGRLTAGELFF. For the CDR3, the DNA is TGTGCCAGTGGACGGCTTACGGCCGGGGAGCTGTTTTTT.

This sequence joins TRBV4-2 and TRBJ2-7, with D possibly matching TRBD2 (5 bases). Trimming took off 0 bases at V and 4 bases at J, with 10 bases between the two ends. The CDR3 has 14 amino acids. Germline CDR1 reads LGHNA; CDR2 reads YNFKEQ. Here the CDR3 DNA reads TGTGCCAGCAGCCAAGAAGAGGAGCGGTACGAGCAGTACTTC. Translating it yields CASSQEEERYEQYF.

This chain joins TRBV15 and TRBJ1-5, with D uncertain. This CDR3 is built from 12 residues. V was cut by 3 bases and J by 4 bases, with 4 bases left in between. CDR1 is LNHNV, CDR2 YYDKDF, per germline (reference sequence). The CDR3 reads CATSRENQPQHF. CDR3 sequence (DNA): TGTGCCACCAGCAGGGAGAATCAGCCCCAGCATTTT.

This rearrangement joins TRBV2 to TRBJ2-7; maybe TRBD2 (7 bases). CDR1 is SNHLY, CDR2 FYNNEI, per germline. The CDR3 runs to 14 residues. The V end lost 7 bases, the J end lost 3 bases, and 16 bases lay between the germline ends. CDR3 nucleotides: TGTGCCAGCACCGAGGGGGGGGGAGGCTACGAGCAGTACTTC. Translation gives CASTEGGGGYEQYF.

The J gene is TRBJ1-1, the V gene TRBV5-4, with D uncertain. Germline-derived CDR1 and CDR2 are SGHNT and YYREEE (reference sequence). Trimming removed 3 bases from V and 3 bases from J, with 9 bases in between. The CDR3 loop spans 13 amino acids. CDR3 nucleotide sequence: TGTGCCAGCAGCTCAGGAGGCGACACTGAAGCTTTCTTT. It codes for CASSSGGDTEAFF.

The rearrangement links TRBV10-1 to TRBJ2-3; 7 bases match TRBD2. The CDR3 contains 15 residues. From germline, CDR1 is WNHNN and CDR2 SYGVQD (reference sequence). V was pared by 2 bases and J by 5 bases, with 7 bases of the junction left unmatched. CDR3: CASSERSGVGDTQYF. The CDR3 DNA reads TGCGCCAGCAGTGAGAGGAGCGGGGTGGGAGATACGCAGTATTTT.

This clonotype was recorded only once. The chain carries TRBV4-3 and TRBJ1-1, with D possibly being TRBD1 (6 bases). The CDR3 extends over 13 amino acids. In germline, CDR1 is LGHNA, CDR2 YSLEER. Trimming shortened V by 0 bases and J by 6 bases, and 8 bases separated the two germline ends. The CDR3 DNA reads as TGCGCCAGCAGCCAAGAGCGGACAGCTGAAGCTTTCTTT. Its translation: CASSQERTAEAFF.

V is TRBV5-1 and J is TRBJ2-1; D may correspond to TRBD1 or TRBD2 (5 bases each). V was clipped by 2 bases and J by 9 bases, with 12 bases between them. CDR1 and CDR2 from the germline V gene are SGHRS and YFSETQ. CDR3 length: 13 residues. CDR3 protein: CASSFEGPGEQFF. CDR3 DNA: TGCGCCAGCAGCTTCGAGGGGCCGGGTGAGCAGTTCTTC. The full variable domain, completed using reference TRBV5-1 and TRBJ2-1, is KAGVTQTPRYLIKTRGQQVTLSCSPISGHRSVSWYQQTPGQGLQFLFEYFSETQRNKGNFPGRFSGRQFSNSRSEMNVSTLELGDSALYLCASSFEGPGEQFFGPGTRLTVL.

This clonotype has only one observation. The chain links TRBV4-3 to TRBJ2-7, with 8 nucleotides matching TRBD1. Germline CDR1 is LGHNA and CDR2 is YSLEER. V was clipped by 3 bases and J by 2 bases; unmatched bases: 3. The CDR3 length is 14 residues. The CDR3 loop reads CASSQWTGPYEQYF. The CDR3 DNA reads TGCGCCAGCAGCCAGTGGACAGGGCCCTACGAGCAGTACTTC.

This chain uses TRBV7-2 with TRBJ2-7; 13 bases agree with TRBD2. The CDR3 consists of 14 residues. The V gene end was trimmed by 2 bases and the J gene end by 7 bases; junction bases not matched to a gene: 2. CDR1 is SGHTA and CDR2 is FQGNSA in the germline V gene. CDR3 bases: TGTGCCAGCAGCTTATCGGGACTAGCGGGAGAGCAGTACTTC. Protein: CASSLSGLAGEQYF.

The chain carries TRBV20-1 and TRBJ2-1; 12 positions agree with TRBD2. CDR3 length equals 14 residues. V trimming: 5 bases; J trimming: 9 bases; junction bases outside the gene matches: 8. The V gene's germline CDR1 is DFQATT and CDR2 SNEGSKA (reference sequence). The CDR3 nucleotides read TGCAGTGCTCGCGGACTAGCGGGGCAGGGTGAGCAGTTCTTC. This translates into CSARGLAGQGEQFF.

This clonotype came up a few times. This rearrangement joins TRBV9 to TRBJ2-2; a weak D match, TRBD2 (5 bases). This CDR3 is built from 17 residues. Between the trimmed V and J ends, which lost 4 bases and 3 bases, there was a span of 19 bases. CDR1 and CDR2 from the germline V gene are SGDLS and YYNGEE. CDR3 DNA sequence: TGTGCCAGCAGCAACCCGAGCGGAACAGCCGACACCGGGGAGCTGTTTTTT. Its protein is CASSNPSGTADTGELFF.

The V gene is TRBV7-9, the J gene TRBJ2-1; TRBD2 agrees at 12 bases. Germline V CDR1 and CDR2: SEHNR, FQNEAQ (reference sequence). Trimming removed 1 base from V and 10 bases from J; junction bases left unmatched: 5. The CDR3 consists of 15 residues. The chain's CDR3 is CASSLELAGGEEQFF. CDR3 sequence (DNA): TGTGCCAGCAGCTTAGAGCTAGCGGGAGGGGAAGAGCAGTTCTTC.

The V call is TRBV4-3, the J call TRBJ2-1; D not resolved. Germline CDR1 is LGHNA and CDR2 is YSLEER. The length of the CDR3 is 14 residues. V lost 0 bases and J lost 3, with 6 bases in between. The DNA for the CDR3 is TGCGCCAGCAGCCAAGATCGGTACTACAATGAGCAGTTCTTC. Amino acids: CASSQDRYYNEQFF.

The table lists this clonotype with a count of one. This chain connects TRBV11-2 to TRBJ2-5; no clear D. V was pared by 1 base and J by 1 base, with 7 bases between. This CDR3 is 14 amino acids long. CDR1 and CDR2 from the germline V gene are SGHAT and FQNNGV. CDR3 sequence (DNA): TGTGCCAGCAGCTTAGGTCGGCCCCAAGAGACCCAGTACTTC. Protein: CASSLGRPQETQYF.